This TCR beta chain appears in the sequencing data of a study of blood T cell repertoires in COVID-19. Study-level information: Acute and convalescent COVID-19 samples came from the United States, Italy and Spain. Nucleic acid was either cDNA or gDNA, and it came from T cells, B-cell-depleted T cells, or PBMCs.

Original processing methods: For nucleated cells, counts were estimated from reference gene primer amplification. Some clones are missing from TCRdb's copy, which holds only in-frame ones; the method was immunoSEQ multiplex PCR. V, J and clone size are those of that table, while D and trimming were read from the DNA. The sample has 270,000 or so clones, approximately 85% seen once. The material sequenced was peripheral blood. The receptor was isolated from a human donor in a cohort sampled during active COVID-19.

The CDR3 loop is CASSFGGQGGMEYF. The CDR3 region has the DNA TGCGCCAGCAGCTTCGGTGGACAGGGGGGAATGGAGTACTTC. The chain couples TRBV5-1 to TRBJ2-7; TRBD1 aligns across 10 bases. Germline assignment: CDR1 SGHRS and CDR2 YFSETQ. The CDR3 contains 14 residues. The J segment lost 11 bases and the V segment lost 2 bases, leaving 10 bases of the junction unmatched.